These 21 T cell receptor beta chains were sequenced from one sample in a study of OX40 agonist ivuxolimab in advanced cancers. Clones were sequenced by immunoSEQ multiplex PCR, and TCRdb holds only the in-frame ones, with some missing. The data show 90,000 to 100,000 clones, with about 96% seen just once and approximately 2% held by the top ten. Sequenced material: CD4+ or CD8+ T cells sorted from blood, taken in a trial of the OX40 agonist ivuxolimab. Receptor source: an adult with an advanced solid tumor such as melanoma, head and neck, liver or kidney cancer.

V gene TRBV25-1 combines with J gene TRBJ2-1, with D perhaps TRBD2 (5 bases). The germline V gene has CDR1 MGHDK and CDR2 SYGVNS. The CDR3 runs 15 residues. The V end lost 7 bases, the J end lost 0 bases, and 13 bases lay between the germline ends. The CDR3 region has the DNA TGTGCCAGCACTCAGGACTCGAGCTCCTACAATGAGCAGTTCTTC. Encoded protein: CASTQDSSSYNEQFF.

The V gene is TRBV10-3, the J gene TRBJ2-1; D is unclear. V dropped 3 bases and J dropped 1 base, with 10 bases sitting between them. CDR1 ENHRY and CDR2 SYGVKD come from the germline V gene. The CDR3 covers 15 residues. The CDR3 DNA is TGTGCCATCAGTGAAGACACCCGTTCCTACAATGAGCAGTTCTTC. Residues: CAISEDTRSYNEQFF.

The V gene is TRBV9, the J gene TRBJ2-3, with 13 nucleotides matching TRBD2. J lost 2 bases, V lost 3 bases, and 3 bases had no gene match. Germline assignment: CDR1 SGDLS and CDR2 YYNGEE. The CDR3 runs to 16 residues. Here the CDR3 reads CASSAGTSGITDTQYF. CDR3 nucleotide sequence: TGTGCCAGCAGCGCAGGGACTAGCGGGATCACAGATACGCAGTATTTT.

The chain employs TRBV6-5 and TRBJ1-1, with D possibly TRBD1 on 5 matching bases. Germline CDR1 reads MNHEY; CDR2 reads SVGAGI. Deletions cut 5 bases from V and 4 bases from J, with 14 bases between. The CDR3 has 14 amino acids. Here the CDR3 reads CASSPGRPPTEAFF. CDR3 DNA: TGTGCCAGCAGTCCGGGACGTCCGCCCACTGAAGCTTTCTTT.

Here the CDR3 DNA reads TGTGCCAGCAGCTTAGACAGCTCCTACGAGCAGTACTTC. Translation gives CASSLDSSYEQYF. The genes are TRBV7-9 and TRBJ2-7; D is undetermined. CDR1 is SEHNR and CDR2 is FQNEAQ in the germline V gene (reference sequence). The CDR3 is made up of 13 amino acids. The V end lost 1 base, the J end lost 0 bases, and 4 bases lay between the germline ends. The variable domain in full, with the rest retrieved from reference TRBV7-9 and TRBJ2-7, is DTGVSQNPRHKITKRGQNVTFRCDPISEHNRLYWYRQTLGQGPEFLTYFQNEAQLEKSRLLSDRFSAERPKGSFSTLEIQRTEQGDSAMYLCASSLDSSYEQYFGPGTRLTVT.

This clone has a handful of counts. The rearrangement links TRBV6-5 to TRBJ2-7; perhaps TRBD1 as D (5 bases). Germline V gene sequence: CDR1 MNHEY, CDR2 SVGAGI. Between the trimmed V and J ends, which lost 2 bases and 3 bases, there was a span of 14 bases. The CDR3 is 15 residues long. The CDR3 region has the DNA TGTGCCAGCAGTTACCGGCAGGGTAACTACTACGAGCAGTACTTC. Its protein product is CASSYRQGNYYEQYF.

The CDR3 reads CASSVGPRGGPGETQYF. CDR3 DNA: TGTGCCAGCAGCGTAGGCCCCAGAGGCGGCCCAGGAGAGACCCAGTACTTC. The V and J genes are TRBV9 and TRBJ2-5, with D unclear. The CDR3 has 17 residues. The V and J ends lost 0 bases and 4 bases respectively, with 19 bases between them. The germline gives CDR1 SGDLS, CDR2 YYNGEE.

The chain joins TRBV6-5 to TRBJ1-1; D possibly corresponds to TRBD1 (5 bases). CDR1 and CDR2 from the germline V gene are MNHEY and SVGAGI. Trimming pared 0 bases from V and 1 base from J, leaving 9 bases between. CDR3 length equals 15 residues. The CDR3: CASSYSGPPNTEAFF. CDR3 sequence (DNA): TGTGCCAGCAGTTACTCGGGACCCCCGAACACTGAAGCTTTCTTT.

The chain links TRBV28 to TRBJ2-5; D is undetermined. Trimming took off 5 bases at V and 1 base at J, with 11 bases between the two ends. There are 14 residues in the CDR3. CDR1 is MDHEN and CDR2 is SYDVKM in the germline V gene. The CDR3 reads CASSPGRLQETQYF. DNA for the CDR3: TGTGCCAGCAGTCCCGGACGGCTCCAAGAGACCCAGTACTTC. Together with reference TRBV28 and TRBJ2-5, the CDR3 gives the full variable domain: DVKVTQSSRYLVKRTGEKVFLECVQDMDHENMFWYRQDPGLGLRLIYFSYDVKMKEKGDIPEGYSVSREKKERFSLILESASTNQTSMYLCASSPGRLQETQYFGPGTRLLVL.

This clone has just one count. The V and J genes are TRBV19 and TRBJ2-7; TRBD1 matches at 8 bases. The germline V gene has CDR1 LNHDA and CDR2 SQIVND (reference sequence). Trimming at V came to 5 bases and at J to 5 bases, leaving 5 bases not matched to a gene. This CDR3 is 13 amino acids long. The CDR3 is CASSDRGWNEQYF. DNA of the CDR3: TGTGCCAGTAGTGACAGGGGTTGGAACGAGCAGTACTTC.

The chain joins TRBV4-3 to TRBJ2-7; D uncertain. CDR1 and CDR2 (germline): LGHNA, YSLEER. The V end was cut by 0 bases, the J end by 3 bases, with 12 bases between. This CDR3 contains 15 residues. The CDR3 spells CASSQDRQTLYEQYF. CDR3 DNA: TGCGCCAGCAGCCAAGATCGCCAAACCCTCTACGAGCAGTACTTC.

In DNA form, the CDR3 reads TGTGCCAGCAGCCCAGTCCCCGGAACAGGGCTAGGTAGTGAGCAGTTCTTC. This encodes CASSPVPGTGLGSEQFF. The rearrangement links TRBV7-3 to TRBJ2-1; possibly TRBD1 for D (6 bases). This CDR3 has 17 residues. V lost 5 bases and J 9 bases, leaving 26 bases between the germline ends. Germline-derived CDR1 and CDR2 are SGHTA and FQGTGA.

The chain employs TRBV5-6 and TRBJ2-3, with 7 bases fitting TRBD1. V lost 6 bases to trimming and J lost 9 bases; unmatched junction nucleotides: 7. The CDR3 runs 12 residues. CDR1 and CDR2 from the germline V gene are SGHDT and YYEEEE. In DNA, the CDR3 is TGTGCCAGCAAGGGGGACAGTGGCACGCAGTATTTT. As protein: CASKGDSGTQYF.

The V and J genes are TRBV28 and TRBJ2-7; D gene uncertain. This CDR3 spans 13 amino acids. CDR1 MDHEN and CDR2 SYDVKM come from the germline V gene. The V gene lost 3 bases and the J gene lost 7 bases, with 13 bases spanning the gap. Here the CDR3 reads CASSFWPAAEQYF. For the CDR3, the DNA is TGTGCCAGCAGTTTTTGGCCCGCCGCTGAGCAGTACTTC.

The chain is built from TRBV27 and TRBJ2-7, with 7 nucleotides matching TRBD1. Per the germline V gene, CDR1 is MNHEY and CDR2 is SMNVEV (reference sequence). V shed 3 bases and J 6 bases; nucleotides not matched to a gene: 14. This CDR3 has 16 residues. DNA of the CDR3: TGTGCCAGCAGTTTTTCGCCCGGGACAGCCTACTCCGAGCAGTACTTC. The encoded protein is CASSFSPGTAYSEQYF.

This clone appeared once. The chain has TRBV2 and TRBJ2-7; 10 bases match TRBD2. CDR1 is SNHLY and CDR2 is FYNNEI in the germline V gene. The V segment lost 5 bases and the J segment 7 bases; nucleotides outside the gene matches: 8. The length of the CDR3 is 14 residues. CDR3 in DNA: TGTGCCAGCAGTAGCGGGAGGGCCCAGTTGGAGCAGTACTTC. It translates to CASSSGRAQLEQYF.

V and J are TRBV6-1 and TRBJ2-4; possible D gene TRBD1, 6 bases. The CDR3 totals 15 residues. Per the germline V gene, CDR1 is MNHNS and CDR2 is SASEGT. Trimming cost V 4 bases and J 7 bases, with 17 bases left between them. The CDR3 DNA follows: TGTGCCAGCAGTGCGTTACAGGGATTGGGGAACATTCAGTACTTC. This sequence encodes CASSALQGLGNIQYF.

The gene calls are TRBV7-9 and TRBJ1-1; no reliable D call. Per germline, CDR1 SEHNR and CDR2 FQNEAQ (reference sequence). This CDR3 contains 15 residues. The ends were cut back, 2 bases at V and 1 base at J, with 11 bases in the middle. CDR3 loop: CASSLSEAGNTEAFF. CDR3 nucleotide sequence: TGTGCCAGCAGCTTAAGTGAGGCCGGGAACACTGAAGCTTTCTTT.

The chain joins TRBV19 to TRBJ1-1; no clear D gene. The CDR3 loop spans 13 amino acids. Trimming stripped 2 bases from V and 8 bases from J, with 12 bases between. The germline gives CDR1 LNHDA, CDR2 SQIVND (reference sequence). The CDR3 here is CASSITPNGEAFF. The CDR3 coding sequence is TGTGCCAGTAGTATAACCCCTAACGGAGAAGCTTTCTTT.

J is TRBJ2-3 and V is TRBV4-1; D unclear. The CDR3 runs 16 residues. Trimming took off 1 base at V and 10 bases at J, with 21 bases between the two ends. Germline CDR1 MGHRA, CDR2 YSYEKL. This chain's CDR3 is CASSQVHLERQVPQYF. CDR3 DNA: TGCGCCAGCAGCCAAGTTCACCTGGAGAGGCAGGTTCCGCAGTATTTT.

As for this clone: The junction departs from the called germline gene at one end, perhaps through a read error. The chain employs TRBV4-1 and TRBJ1-1; D remains ambiguous. This CDR3 is built from 11 residues. The germline CDR1 and CDR2 sequences are MGHRA and YSYEKL. The CDR3 nucleotides read TGTGCCAGCAGCCAAGATACTGAAGCTTTCTTT. It specifies CASSQDTEAFF.